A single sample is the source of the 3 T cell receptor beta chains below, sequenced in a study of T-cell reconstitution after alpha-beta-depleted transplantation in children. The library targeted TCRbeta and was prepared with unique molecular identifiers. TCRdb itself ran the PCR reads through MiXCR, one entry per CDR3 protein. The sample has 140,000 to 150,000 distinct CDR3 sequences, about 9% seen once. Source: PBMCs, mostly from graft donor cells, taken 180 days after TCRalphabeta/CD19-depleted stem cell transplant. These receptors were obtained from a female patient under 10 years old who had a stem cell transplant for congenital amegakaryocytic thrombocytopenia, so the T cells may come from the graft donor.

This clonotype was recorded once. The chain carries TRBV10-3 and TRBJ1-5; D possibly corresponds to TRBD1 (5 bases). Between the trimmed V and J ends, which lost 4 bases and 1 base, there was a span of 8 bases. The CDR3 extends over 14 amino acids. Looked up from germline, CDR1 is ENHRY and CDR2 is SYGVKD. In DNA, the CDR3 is TGTGCCATCAGTGTGGGGCAGAGCAATCAGCCCCAGCATTTT. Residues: CAISVGQSNQPQHF.

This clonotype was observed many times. The CDR3 region is CSAQKDTSGFYEQYF. The DNA for the CDR3 is TGCAGTGCTCAGAAGGATACTAGCGGGTTTTACGAGCAGTACTTC. The chain combines TRBV20-1 with TRBJ2-7, with 9 bases lining up with TRBD2. Unmatched junction bases numbered 12, after V lost 5 bases and J lost 4 bases. Germline values: CDR1 DFQATT, CDR2 SNEGSKA (reference sequence). The CDR3 spans 15 residues.

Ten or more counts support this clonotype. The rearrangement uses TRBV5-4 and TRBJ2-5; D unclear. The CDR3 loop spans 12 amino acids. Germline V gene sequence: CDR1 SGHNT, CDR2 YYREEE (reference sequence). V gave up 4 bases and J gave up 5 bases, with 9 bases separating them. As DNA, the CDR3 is TGTGCCAGCAGCAAAAACGTGGAGACCCAGTACTTC. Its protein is CASSKNVETQYF. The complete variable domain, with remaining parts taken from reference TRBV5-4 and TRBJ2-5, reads ETGVTQSPTHLIKTRGQQVTLRCSSQSGHNTVSWYQQALGQGPQFIFQYYREEENGRGNFPPRFSGLQFPNYSSELNVNALELDDSALYLCASSKNVETQYFGPGTRLLVL.